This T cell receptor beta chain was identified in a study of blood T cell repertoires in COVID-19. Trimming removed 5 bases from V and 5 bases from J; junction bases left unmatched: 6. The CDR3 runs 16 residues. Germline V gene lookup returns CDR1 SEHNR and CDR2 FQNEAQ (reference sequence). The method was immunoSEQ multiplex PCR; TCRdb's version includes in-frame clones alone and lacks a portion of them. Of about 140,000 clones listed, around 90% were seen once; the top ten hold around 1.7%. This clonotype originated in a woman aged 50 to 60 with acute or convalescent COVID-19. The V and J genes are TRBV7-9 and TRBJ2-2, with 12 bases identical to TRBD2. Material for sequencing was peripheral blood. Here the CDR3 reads CASSPAGTSGTGELFF. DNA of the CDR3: TGTGCCAGCAGCCCGGCCGGGACTAGCGGGACCGGGGAGCTGTTTTTT.